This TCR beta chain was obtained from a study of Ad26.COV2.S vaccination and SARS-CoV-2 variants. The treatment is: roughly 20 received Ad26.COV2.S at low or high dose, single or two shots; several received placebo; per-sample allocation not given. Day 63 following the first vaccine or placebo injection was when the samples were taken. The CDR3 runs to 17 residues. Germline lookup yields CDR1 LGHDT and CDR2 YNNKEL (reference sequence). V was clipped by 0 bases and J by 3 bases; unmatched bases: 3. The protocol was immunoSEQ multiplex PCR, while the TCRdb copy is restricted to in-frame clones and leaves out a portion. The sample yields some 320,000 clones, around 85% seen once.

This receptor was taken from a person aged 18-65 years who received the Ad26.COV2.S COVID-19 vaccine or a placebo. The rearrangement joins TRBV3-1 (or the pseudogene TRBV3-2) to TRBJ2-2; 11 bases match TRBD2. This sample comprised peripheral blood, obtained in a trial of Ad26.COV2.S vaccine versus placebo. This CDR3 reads CASSQELGLADTGELFF. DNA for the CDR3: TGTGCCAGCAGCCAAGAACTGGGACTAGCGGACACCGGGGAGCTGTTTTTT.